This T cell receptor beta chain was retrieved from a study of T cell responses to AZD1222 COVID-19 vaccine. Study results and caveats: Spike-specific TCR repertoires showed rising breadth and depth after two AZD1222 doses. In the spike-specific TCR repertoire, nearly half reportedly target unmutated variant regions. Mapped onto spike, vaccine-associated CD4 TCRs spanned it and were dominant at 160-218 and 743-854. It was only after the peak T cell response that any repertoires were sampled.

Generated by immunoSEQ multiplex PCR, the TCRdb table keeps only in-frame clones and is missing some. The sample lists approximately 120,000 clones, 80% to 90% occurring once. As concerns this clone: Its antigen is not identified.

This TCR came from an adult in good health. The sample in question was peripheral blood, obtained on day 0 of AZD1222 vaccination.

The chain's CDR3 is CASSFSISSYNEQFF. The CDR3 nucleotides read TGTGCCAGCAGTTTCTCGATTAGCTCCTACAATGAGCAGTTCTTC. V gene TRBV27 combines with J gene TRBJ2-1; no reliable D call. The CDR3 covers 15 residues. V gave up 3 bases and J gave up 0 bases, with 9 bases separating them. The V gene's germline CDR1 is MNHEY and CDR2 SMNVEV (reference sequence).